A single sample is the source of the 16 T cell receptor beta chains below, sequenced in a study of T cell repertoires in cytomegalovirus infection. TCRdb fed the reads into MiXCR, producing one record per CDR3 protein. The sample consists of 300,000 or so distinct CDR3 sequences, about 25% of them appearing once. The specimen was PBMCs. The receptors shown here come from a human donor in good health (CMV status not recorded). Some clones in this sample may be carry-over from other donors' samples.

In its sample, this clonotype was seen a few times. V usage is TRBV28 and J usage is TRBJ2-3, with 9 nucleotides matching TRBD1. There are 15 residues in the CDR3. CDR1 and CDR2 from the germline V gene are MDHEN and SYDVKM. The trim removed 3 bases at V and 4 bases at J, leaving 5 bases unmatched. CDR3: CASSLGDRVADTQYF. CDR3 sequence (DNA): TGTGCCAGCAGTTTGGGGGACAGGGTGGCAGATACGCAGTATTTT.

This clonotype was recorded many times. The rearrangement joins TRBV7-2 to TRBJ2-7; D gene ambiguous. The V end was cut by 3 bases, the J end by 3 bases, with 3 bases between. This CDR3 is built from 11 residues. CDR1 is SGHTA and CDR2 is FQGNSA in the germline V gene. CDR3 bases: TGTGCCAGCAGCTTCTTCTACGAGCAGTACTTC. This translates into CASSFFYEQYF.

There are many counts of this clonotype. CDR3 DNA: TGTGCCAGCAGTTCCGGGACAAATTACGAGCAGTACTTC. Protein sequence: CASSSGTNYEQYF. V and J are TRBV6-6 and TRBJ2-7; D perhaps matches TRBD1 (6 bases). Trimming removed 4 bases from V and 4 bases from J, with 11 bases in between. The CDR3 length is 13 residues. Germline V CDR1 and CDR2: MNHNY, SVGAGI (reference sequence).

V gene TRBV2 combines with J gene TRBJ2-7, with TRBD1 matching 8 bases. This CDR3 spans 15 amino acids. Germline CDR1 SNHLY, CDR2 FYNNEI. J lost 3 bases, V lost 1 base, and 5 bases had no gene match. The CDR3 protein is CASSEGTGGFYEQYF. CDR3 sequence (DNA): TGTGCCAGCAGTGAAGGCACAGGGGGATTCTACGAGCAGTACTTC.

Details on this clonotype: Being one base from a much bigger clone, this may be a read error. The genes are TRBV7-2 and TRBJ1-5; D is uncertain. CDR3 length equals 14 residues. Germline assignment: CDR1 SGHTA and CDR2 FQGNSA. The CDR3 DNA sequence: TGTGCCAGCAGCCCAGGACGGTCGTATCAGCCCGAGCATTTT. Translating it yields CASSPGRSYQPEHF.

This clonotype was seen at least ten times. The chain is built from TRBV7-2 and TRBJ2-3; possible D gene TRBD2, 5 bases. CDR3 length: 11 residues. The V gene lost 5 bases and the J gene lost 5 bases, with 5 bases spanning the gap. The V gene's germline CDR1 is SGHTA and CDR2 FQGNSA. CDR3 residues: CASSEGDTQYF. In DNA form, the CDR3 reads TGTGCCAGCAGCGAGGGAGATACGCAGTATTTT.

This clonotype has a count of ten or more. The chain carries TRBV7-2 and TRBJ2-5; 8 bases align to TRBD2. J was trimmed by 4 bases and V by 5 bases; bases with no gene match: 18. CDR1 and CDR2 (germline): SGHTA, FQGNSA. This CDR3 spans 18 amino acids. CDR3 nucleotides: TGTGCCAGCAGCCCCCTTAGGTGGAGCGGGAGCGGCCGAGAGACCCAGTACTTC. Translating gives CASSPLRWSGSGRETQYF. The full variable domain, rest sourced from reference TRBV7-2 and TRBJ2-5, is GAGVSQSPSNKVTEKGKDVELRCDPISGHTALYWYRQSLGQGLEFLIYFQGNSAPDKSGLPSDRFSAERTGGSVSTLTIQRTQQEDSAVYLCASSPLRWSGSGRETQYFGPGTRLLVL.

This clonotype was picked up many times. The CDR3 DNA follows: TGTGCCAGCACCCGGACACACACTGAAAAACTGTTTTTT. Its protein product is CASTRTHTEKLFF. The chain combines TRBV12-3 or TRBV12-4 with TRBJ1-4, with D perhaps TRBD1 (5 bases). Trimming removed 7 bases at V and 7 bases at J, with 13 bases between. The CDR3 contains 13 residues.

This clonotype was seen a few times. The CDR3 sequence: CASSSPLAGYHNEQFF. CDR3 coding DNA: TGTGCCAGCAGCAGCCCCTTGGCGGGGTATCACAATGAGCAGTTCTTC. V gene TRBV7-9 combines with J gene TRBJ2-1; possibly TRBD2 for D (6 bases). Trimming left V 5 bases short and J 5 bases short, with 19 bases between. Germline values: CDR1 SEHNR, CDR2 FQNEAQ (reference sequence). The CDR3 extends over 16 amino acids. Looking up the rest from reference TRBV7-9 and TRBJ2-1 gives the full variable domain: DTGVSQNPRHKITKRGQNVTFRCDPISEHNRLYWYRQTLGQGPEFLTYFQNEAQLEKSRLLSDRFSAERPKGSFSTLEIQRTEQGDSAMYLCASSSPLAGYHNEQFFGPGTRLTVL.

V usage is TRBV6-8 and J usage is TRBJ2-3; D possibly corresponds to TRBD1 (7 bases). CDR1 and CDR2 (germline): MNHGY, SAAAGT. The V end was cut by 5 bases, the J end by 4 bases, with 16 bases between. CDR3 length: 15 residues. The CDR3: CASSLRGREPDTQYF. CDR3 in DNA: TGTGCCAGCAGTCTAAGGGGGCGGGAACCAGATACGCAGTATTTT.

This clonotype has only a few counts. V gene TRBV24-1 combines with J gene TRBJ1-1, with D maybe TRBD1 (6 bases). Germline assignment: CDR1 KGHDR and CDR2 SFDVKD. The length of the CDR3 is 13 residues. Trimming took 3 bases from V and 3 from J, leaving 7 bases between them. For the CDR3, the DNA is TGTGCCACCAGTGATGAGGGGGACACTGAAGCTTTCTTT. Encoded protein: CATSDEGDTEAFF.

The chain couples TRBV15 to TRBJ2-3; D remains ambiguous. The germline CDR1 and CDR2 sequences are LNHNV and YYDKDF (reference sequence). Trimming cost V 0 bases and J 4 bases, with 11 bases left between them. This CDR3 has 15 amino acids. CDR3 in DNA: TGTGCCACCAGCAGAGATGGGATAGGTGCAGATACGCAGTATTTT. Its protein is CATSRDGIGADTQYF. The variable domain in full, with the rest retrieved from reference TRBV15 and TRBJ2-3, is DAMVIQNPRYQVTQFGKPVTLSCSQTLNHNVMYWYQQKSSQAPKLLFHYYDKDFNNEADTPDNFQSRRPNTSFCFLDIRSPGLGDTAMYLCATSRDGIGADTQYFGPGTRLTVL.

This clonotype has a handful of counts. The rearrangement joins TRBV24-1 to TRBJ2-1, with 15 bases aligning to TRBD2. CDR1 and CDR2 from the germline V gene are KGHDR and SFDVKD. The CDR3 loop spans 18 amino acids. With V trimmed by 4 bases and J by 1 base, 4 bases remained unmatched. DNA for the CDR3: TGTGCCACCAGTGACCCGGGACTAGCGGGAGGATCCTACAATGAGCAGTTCTTC. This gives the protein CATSDPGLAGGSYNEQFF.

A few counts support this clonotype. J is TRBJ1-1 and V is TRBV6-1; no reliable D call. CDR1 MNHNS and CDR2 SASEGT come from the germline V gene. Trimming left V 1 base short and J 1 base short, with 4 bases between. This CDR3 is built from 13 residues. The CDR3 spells CASSEGENTEAFF. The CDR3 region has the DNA TGTGCCAGCAGTGAAGGGGAGAACACTGAAGCTTTCTTT.

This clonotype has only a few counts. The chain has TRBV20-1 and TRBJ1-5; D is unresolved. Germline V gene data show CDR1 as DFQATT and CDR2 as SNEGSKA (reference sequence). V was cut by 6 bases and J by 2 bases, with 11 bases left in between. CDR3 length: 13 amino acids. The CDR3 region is CSAGMAGNQPQHF. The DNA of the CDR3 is TGCAGTGCGGGGATGGCCGGCAATCAGCCCCAGCATTTT.

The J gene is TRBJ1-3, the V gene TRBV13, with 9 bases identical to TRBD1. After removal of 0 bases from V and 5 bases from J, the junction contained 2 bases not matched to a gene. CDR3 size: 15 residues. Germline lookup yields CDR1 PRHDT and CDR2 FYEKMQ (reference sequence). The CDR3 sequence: CASSLGGTGRNTIYF. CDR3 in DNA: TGTGCCAGCAGCTTAGGGGGGACAGGGAGAAACACCATATATTTT.